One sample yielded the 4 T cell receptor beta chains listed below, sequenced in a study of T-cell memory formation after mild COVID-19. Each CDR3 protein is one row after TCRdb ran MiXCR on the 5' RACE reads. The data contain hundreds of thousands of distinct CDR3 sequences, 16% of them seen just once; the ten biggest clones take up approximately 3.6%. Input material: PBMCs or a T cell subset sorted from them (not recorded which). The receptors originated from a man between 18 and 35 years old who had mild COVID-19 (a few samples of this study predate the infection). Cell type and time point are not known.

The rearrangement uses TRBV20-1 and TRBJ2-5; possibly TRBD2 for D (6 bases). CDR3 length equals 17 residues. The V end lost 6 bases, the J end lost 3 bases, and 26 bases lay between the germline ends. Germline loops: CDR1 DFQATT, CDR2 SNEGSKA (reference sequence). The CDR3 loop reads CSATGPRAGSIKETQYF. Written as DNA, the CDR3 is TGCAGTGCCACGGGTCCTCGGGCGGGGTCGATAAAAGAGACCCAGTACTTC.

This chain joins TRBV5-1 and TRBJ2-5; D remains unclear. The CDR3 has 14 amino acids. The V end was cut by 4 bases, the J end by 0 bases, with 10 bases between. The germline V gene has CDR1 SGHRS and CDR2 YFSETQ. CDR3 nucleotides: TGCGCCAGCAGCCCTGCCAATAACCAAGAGACCCAGTACTTC. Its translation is CASSPANNQETQYF.

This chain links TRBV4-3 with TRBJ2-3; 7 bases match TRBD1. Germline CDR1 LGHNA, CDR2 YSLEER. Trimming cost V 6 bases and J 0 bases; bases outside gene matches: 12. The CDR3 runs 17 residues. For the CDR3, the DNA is TGCGCCAGCAGTACTCTTACCCGACAGGGTAGCACAGATACGCAGTATTTT. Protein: CASSTLTRQGSTDTQYF.

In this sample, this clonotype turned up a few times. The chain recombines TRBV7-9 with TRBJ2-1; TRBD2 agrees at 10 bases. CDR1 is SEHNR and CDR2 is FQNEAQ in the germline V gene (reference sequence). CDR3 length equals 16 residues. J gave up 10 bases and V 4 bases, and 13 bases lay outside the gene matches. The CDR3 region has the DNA TGTGCCAGCAGCTCCCCAGCGGGGGGGCCCCAGAGCGAGCAGTTCTTC. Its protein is CASSSPAGGPQSEQFF.